This T cell receptor beta chain is drawn from a study of cytotoxic CD8 clonotypes in ibrutinib-treated CLL listed by TCRdb under 2021. Looking at the study overall: The cohort was composed of about a dozen relapsed/refractory and 15 treatment-naive patients; IGHV unmutated status was identified in under 18 patients. Partial responses were observed in some 24 patients and complete responses in 2; after a median follow-up of 68 months, remission was maintained in approximately 14 patients and progression was observed in roughly twelve. Samples at response were collected after a median of 12 months of treatment, with a range of about 6 to 36 months. An average of about 250,000 productive templates and some 99,000 productive rearrangements was obtained per sample. Of the roughly 86 participants in the trial, roughly 26 had longitudinal samples available. Cryopreserved peripheral blood mononuclear cells were collected before treatment, at response, and at either disease progression or sustained remission. Every sample from remission and from progressive disease was obtained while the patients were still on ibrutinib.

The paper's findings and limits, for the study overall: At baseline, clonality was higher than in age-matched healthy donors and showed a strong correlation with circulating CD8+ T-cell counts. Public clonotypes were rare and either shrank or stayed stable during treatment, and the rise in clonality at ibrutinib response reflected expansion of private clonotypes. Lymph node repertoires were not examined, and the timing of sampling was not matched between patients in sustained remission and those whose disease progressed. At ibrutinib response clonality went up, during sustained remission it held steady, and at progression it dropped back toward baseline.

The CDR3 starts with the cysteine, ends with the phenylalanine, and has 14 residues. The kept DNA is CDR3 alone, 42 bases in frame from the first base. V loses 3 bases, J loses 5 bases, and the germline ends lie 12 bases apart. According to the germline V gene, CDR1 reads MRHNA and CDR2 reads SNTAGT. On this clone itself: Its antigen specificity is not known. No base quality information exists; no much larger clone differs at one position.

This sample's time point label indicates: approximately eleven months on ibrutinib. For TCR beta library preparation, about 2 micrograms of genomic DNA were isolated from cryopreserved PBMCs. Longitudinal blood samples from CLL patients on ibrutinib monotherapy were analyzed using high-throughput TCR beta sequencing. Patients were enrolled in a phase 2 open-label single-center ibrutinib monotherapy trial. Each clonotype received, on average, about 9.7x coverage in deep resolution sequencing performed on a MiSeq, where the target depth lay between 1 in 1 million and 1 in 200,000 T cells. The immunoSEQ hsTCRB Kit was used to generate TCR beta libraries. The original methods were these. ImmunoSEQ Data Assistant and ImmunoSEQ Analyzer were used for data analysis, and V, D and J genes were assigned according to IMGT definitions. Clonality, which ranges from 0 to 1, was calculated by subtracting the normalized Shannon entropy of productive rearrangement frequencies from one. Public clonotype analysis was restricted to overrepresented clonotypes comprising at least 0.05% of each patient's repertoire. Repertoires from approximately 12 age-matched healthy donors in immuneACCESS were used as clonality controls. TCRdb retrieved this table from immuneACCESS and kept in-frame rearrangements only. Not all clones are present; in checked studies, unresolved V genes account for under half, and no reason is known for the remainder. The V and J calls and clone size come from that table; D and trimming were worked out from the DNA. This sample has about 200,000 clones in its table, and approximately 79% of those were observed once. Approximately 10% of the sample lies in the top ten.

The sequence links TRBV6-4 to TRBJ2-3; TRBD1 is a possible D gene, resting on 7 matching bases. The sequence was obtained from a human donor with chronic lymphocytic leukemia. This specimen was PBMCs, taken after 12 months of ibrutinib treatment. The DNA sequence follows: TGTGCCAGCAGTGAGCAGGGGGAGGAAGATACGCAGTATTTT. Protein translation: CASSEQGEEDTQYF.